The clone carrying this T cell receptor beta chain was counted at least ten times. The antigen is not known. The sample is drawn from a study of blood T cells in healthy people across ages. Findings and caveats of the study: Those diversity estimates obtained from one million T cells were thought to be underestimates. Older age went with lower TCR beta diversity per million T cells, in a roughly linear way. Naive CD4+ cells and diversity were both higher in long-lived donors than in aged donors.

CDR3 length equals 12 residues. Germline-derived CDR1 and CDR2 are MDHEN and SYDVKM. The J segment lost 7 bases and the V segment lost 11 bases, leaving 7 bases of the junction unmatched. Alongside a J-beta primer mix, a sample-barcoded 5' primer served in a second PCR lasting about 6 to 12 cycles. The yield of each sample was at least 2.5 million CDR3-containing paired-end reads. TCRdb re-analysed the 5' RACE reads in MiXCR, keeping a single row per CDR3 protein. The sample holds about a million distinct CDR3 sequences, roughly half seen once. Sequenced sample: blood. This sequence joins TRBV28 and TRBJ1-5, with TRBD1 matching 8 bases. This receptor was obtained from a woman between 55 and 75 years old in good health. The CDR3 region has the DNA TGTGCCGGACAGGGTTGGGACCAGCCCCAGCATTTT. Its translation: CAGQGWDQPQHF. The full variable domain, its missing parts supplied by reference TRBV28 and TRBJ1-5, is DVKVTQSSRYLVKRTGEKVFLECVQDMDHENMFWYRQDPGLGLRLIYFSYDVKMKEKGDIPEGYSVSREKKERFSLILESASTNQTSMYLCAGQGWDQPQHFGDGTRLSIL.